The source of this TCR beta chain is a study of technical replicates of blood from a few donors. Sequencing used immunoSEQ multiplex PCR; TCRdb keeps in-frame clones, though not all of them. The top ten clones hold under 0.2% of a sample with tens of thousands of clones, around 96% of them seen once. V was clipped by 6 bases and J by 5 bases; unmatched bases: 4. Germline values: CDR1 SQVTM, CDR2 ANQGSEA. The CDR3 spans 12 residues. Comments on this clone: The sample carries other DNA sequences with the same CDR3.

Sequenced material: T cells isolated from PBMCs. This receptor was obtained from a human donor in good health. This chain uses TRBV29-1 with TRBJ2-5; 9 bases are shared with TRBD1. Here the CDR3 reads CSVDRGRETQYF. CDR3 sequence (DNA): TGCAGCGTGGACAGGGGAAGGGAGACCCAGTACTTC.